Listed here is a single T cell receptor beta chain. The target antigen is unknown. Data came from immunoSEQ multiplex PCR; TCRdb stores just in-frame clones and leaves some out. The data show hundreds of thousands of clones, with around 86% seen just once and 1.5% to 2% held by the top ten. This sample was taken from a study of cytomegalovirus exposure and HLA in healthy donors. Regarding the study as a whole: Reported performance of the classifier showed diagnosis of cytomegalovirus status with high specificity and sensitivity.

The CDR3 runs to 14 residues. CDR1 is MDHEN and CDR2 is SYDVKM in the germline V gene. The germline V and J ends were trimmed by 5 bases and 3 bases, with 14 bases remaining between them. This TCR derives from a woman aged 18-30 years in good health and CMV-seropositive. The sequencing sample was made of PBMCs. The chain employs TRBV28 and TRBJ2-7; tentatively, D is TRBD1 (6 bases). The CDR3 loop reads CASSPPTGNYEQYF. Here the CDR3 DNA reads TGTGCCAGCAGTCCCCCCACAGGGAACTACGAGCAGTACTTC.